One and the same sample provided the 9 T cell receptor delta chains below, sequenced in a study of DNA immune sequencing with unique molecular identifiers. A 32-plex genomic DNA assay used primers for all 8 TRDV and 4 TRDJ genes. The library had 12-nucleotide UMIs introduced over around 3 barcoding cycles, then a second adapter PCR. TCRdb reprocessed the multiplex PCR reads through CATT. The data hold about 4,500 delta-chain clones, with 10% to 15% observed a single time. Sequencing was performed on gamma-delta T cells enriched from blood buffy coat, or unenriched PBMCs (not recorded which). The receptors stem from a human donor in good health.

Turning to this clone: This likely came from a read error, as a far larger clone is one base away. At the DNA level, this CDR3 is encoded by other sequences in the same sample as well. The chain is built from TRDV2 and TRDJ1; 7 bases are shared with TRDD3. The CDR3 sequence is 13 residues long. Germline V CDR1 and CDR2: GEAIGNYY, EKD. The CDR3 reads CACDTWGTDKLIF. The CDR3 DNA is TGTGCCTGTGACACCTGGGGGACCGATAAACTCATCTTC.

A few counts support this clone. The V call is TRDV2, the J call TRDJ3; TRDD3 agrees at 8 bases. CDR1 and CDR2 from the germline V gene are GEAIGNYY and EKD. The CDR3 consists of 22 residues. The trim removed 3 bases at V and 0 bases at J, leaving 18 bases unmatched. DNA of the CDR3: TGTGCCTGTGACTCCCCTGGTACTGGGGGTTCTCCCCACTCCTGGGACACCCGACAGATGTTTTTC. Its protein is CACDSPGTGGSPHSWDTRQMFF.

This clone has more than one count but fewer than ten. TCRdb records a much larger clone's protein for this DNA, with a difference at residue 11 that likely arises from a read error; the protein given is the translation of the DNA. This chain links TRDV2 with TRDJ1; the match to TRDD3 covers 7 bases. The germline V gene has CDR1 GEAIGNYY and CDR2 EKD. The CDR3 covers 19 residues. Unmatched junction bases numbered 15, after V lost 0 bases and J lost 0 bases. DNA for the CDR3: TGTGCCTGTGACACCGTAGGGCGTACTGGGGAATTGCACACCGATAAACTCATCTTT. The encoded protein is CACDTVGRTGELHTDKLIF.

V is TRDV2 and J is TRDJ1; 7 bases fit TRDD3. The CDR3 contains 15 residues. CDR1 and CDR2 (germline): GEAIGNYY, EKD. Germline trimming cut 3 bases from V and 4 bases from J; bases unmatched to any gene: 10. The CDR3 protein is CACDPLTGDVDKLIF. The CDR3 nucleotides read TGTGCCTGTGACCCTCTTACTGGGGATGTCGATAAACTCATCTTT.

About this clone itself: Translating this DNA gives a protein that differs at residue 14 from the TCRdb one, which belongs to a much larger clone; a read error is likely, and the protein shown is this translation. The rearrangement joins TRDV2 to TRDJ3; either TRDD2 or TRDD3 may fit D (6 bases each). This CDR3 contains 18 residues. Looked up from germline, CDR1 is GEAIGNYY and CDR2 is EKD. CDR3 sequence (DNA): TGTGCCTGTGACACCGCTGGGGCGACTTCCTGGGACACCCAACAGATGTTTTTC. As protein: CACDTAGATSWDTQQMFF.

No V segment was called; the J segment is TRDJ2; TRDD3 is taken as the D call from the table, unchecked against the DNA. The CDR3 is made up of 19 amino acids. The CDR3 here is CALGWLLGDTRSLTAQLFF. The CDR3, as DNA: TGTGCTCTTGGTTGGTTACTGGGGGATACGAGGTCCTTGACAGCACAACTCTTCTTT.

This clone came up a few times. This likely traces to a read error, being one base from a far larger clone. The sample holds other DNA sequences that translate to the same CDR3. The rearrangement links TRDV2 to TRDJ1; 7 bases line up with TRDD3. This CDR3 comprises 18 residues. The V segment lost 0 bases and the J segment 4 bases; nucleotides outside the gene matches: 16. CDR1 is GEAIGNYY, CDR2 EKD, per germline. CDR3 sequence (DNA): TGTGCCTGTGACACCGTAACCACACTTGGGGATAATGGCGATAAACTCATCTTT. Its protein is CACDTVTTLGDNGDKLIF.

This clone was counted between two and nine times. TCRdb's protein, taken from a much larger clone, differs from this DNA's translation at residue 9, likely owing to a read error; the protein displayed comes from the DNA. This chain uses TRDV2 with TRDJ1; D gene ambiguous. V gave up 0 bases and J gave up 4 bases, with 11 bases separating them. The CDR3 length is 14 residues. Germline assignment: CDR1 GEAIGNYY and CDR2 EKD. CDR3 nucleotides: TGTGCCTGTGACACCGTCGCGCTACACGATAAACTCATCTTT. Encoded protein: CACDTVALHDKLIF.

The chain uses TRAV29/DV5 and TRDJ1; 11 bases align to TRDD3. Here the J gene came from matching the DNA to germline, since TCRdb omits it. The V and J ends lost 4 bases and 1 base, in that order; junction bases with no gene match: 24. The CDR3 is 21 amino acids. Germline V gene data show CDR1 as NSMFDY and CDR2 as ISSIKDK. Written as DNA, the CDR3 is TGTGCAGCACCGATGGCCCGGGCTGGGGGATACCCATCCCCTTCCACCGATAAACTCATCTTT. The encoded protein is CAAPMARAGGYPSPSTDKLIF.